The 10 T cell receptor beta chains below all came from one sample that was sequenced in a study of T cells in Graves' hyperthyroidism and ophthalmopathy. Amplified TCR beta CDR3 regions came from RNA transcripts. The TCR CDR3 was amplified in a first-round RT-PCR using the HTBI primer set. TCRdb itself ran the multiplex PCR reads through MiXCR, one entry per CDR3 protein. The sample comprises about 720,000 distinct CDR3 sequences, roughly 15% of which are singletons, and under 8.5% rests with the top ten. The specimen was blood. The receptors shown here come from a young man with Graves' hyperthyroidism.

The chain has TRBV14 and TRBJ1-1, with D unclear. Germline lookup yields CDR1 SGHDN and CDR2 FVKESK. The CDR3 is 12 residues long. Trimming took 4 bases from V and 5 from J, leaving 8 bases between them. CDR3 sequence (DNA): TGTGCCAGCAGCCTGCCGTTGACTGAAGCTTTCTTT. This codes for CASSLPLTEAFF.

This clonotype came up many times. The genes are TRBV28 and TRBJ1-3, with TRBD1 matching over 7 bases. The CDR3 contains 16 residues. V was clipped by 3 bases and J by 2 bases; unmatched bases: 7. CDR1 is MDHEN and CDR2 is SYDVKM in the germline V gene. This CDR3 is CASSFPGTGAGNTIYF. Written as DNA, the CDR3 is TGTGCCAGCAGTTTCCCCGGAACAGGGGCTGGAAACACCATATATTTT. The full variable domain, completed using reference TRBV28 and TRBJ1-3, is DVKVTQSSRYLVKRTGEKVFLECVQDMDHENMFWYRQDPGLGLRLIYFSYDVKMKEKGDIPEGYSVSREKKERFSLILESASTNQTSMYLCASSFPGTGAGNTIYFGEGSWLTVV.

The CDR3 reads CASSYALSGSGGEQYF. The CDR3 nucleotides are TGTGCCAGCAGTTACGCCCTCAGCGGGAGCGGTGGCGAGCAGTACTTC. The chain uses TRBV6-2 or TRBV6-3 and TRBJ2-7; 8 bases fit TRBD2. Germline V gene data show CDR1 as MNHEY and CDR2 as SVGEGT. J gave up 6 bases and V 2 bases, and 12 bases lay outside the gene matches. CDR3 length: 16 amino acids.

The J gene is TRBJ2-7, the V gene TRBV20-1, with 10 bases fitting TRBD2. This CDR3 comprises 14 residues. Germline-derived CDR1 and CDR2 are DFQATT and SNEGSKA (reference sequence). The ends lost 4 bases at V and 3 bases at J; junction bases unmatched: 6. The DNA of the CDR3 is TGCAGTGCTAAAACTAGCGGGGCTCTCTACGAGCAGTACTTC. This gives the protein CSAKTSGALYEQYF.

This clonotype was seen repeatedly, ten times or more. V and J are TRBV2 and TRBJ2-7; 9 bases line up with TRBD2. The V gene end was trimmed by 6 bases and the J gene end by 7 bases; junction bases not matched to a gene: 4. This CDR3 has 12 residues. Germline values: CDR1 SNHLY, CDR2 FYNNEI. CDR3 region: CASRGLAREQYF. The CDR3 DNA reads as TGTGCCAGCAGAGGACTAGCGCGGGAGCAGTACTTC.

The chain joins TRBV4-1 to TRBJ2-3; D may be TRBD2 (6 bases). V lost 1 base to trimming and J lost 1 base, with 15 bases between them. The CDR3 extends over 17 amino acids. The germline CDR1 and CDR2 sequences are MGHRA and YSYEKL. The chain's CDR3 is CASSQVGRQSGTDTQYF. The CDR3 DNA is TGCGCCAGCAGCCAAGTGGGGAGGCAATCTGGCACAGATACGCAGTATTTT.

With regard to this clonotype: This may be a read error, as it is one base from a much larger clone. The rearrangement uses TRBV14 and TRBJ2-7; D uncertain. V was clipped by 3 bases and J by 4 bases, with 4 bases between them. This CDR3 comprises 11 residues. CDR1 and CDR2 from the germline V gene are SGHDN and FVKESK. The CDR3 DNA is TGTGCCAGCAGCCAGAAATACGAGCAGTACTTC. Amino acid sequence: CASSQKYEQYF.

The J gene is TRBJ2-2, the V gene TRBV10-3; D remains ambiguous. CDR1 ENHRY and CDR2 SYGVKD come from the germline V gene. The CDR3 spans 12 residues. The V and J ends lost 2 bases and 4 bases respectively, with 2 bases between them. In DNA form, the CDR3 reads TGTGCCATCAGTGAGGGCACCGGGGAGCTGTTTTTT. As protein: CAISEGTGELFF.

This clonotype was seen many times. CDR3 bases: TGTGCCTGGAGCGGGGGCAGGGAACAAGAGACCCAGTACTTC. It specifies CAWSGGREQETQYF. J is TRBJ2-5 and V is TRBV30, with D perhaps matching TRBD1 or TRBD2 (6 bases each). The CDR3 consists of 14 residues. Germline lookup yields CDR1 GTSNPN and CDR2 SVGIG (reference sequence). Trimming took off 3 bases at V and 2 bases at J, with 13 bases between the two ends.

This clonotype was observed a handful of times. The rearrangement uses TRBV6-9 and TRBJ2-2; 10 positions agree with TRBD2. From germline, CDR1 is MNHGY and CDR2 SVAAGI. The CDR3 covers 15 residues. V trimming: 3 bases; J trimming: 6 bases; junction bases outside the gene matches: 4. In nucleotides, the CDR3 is TGTGCCAGCAGTTACACTAGCGGGATCGCCGGGGAGCTGTTTTTT. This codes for CASSYTSGIAGELFF.